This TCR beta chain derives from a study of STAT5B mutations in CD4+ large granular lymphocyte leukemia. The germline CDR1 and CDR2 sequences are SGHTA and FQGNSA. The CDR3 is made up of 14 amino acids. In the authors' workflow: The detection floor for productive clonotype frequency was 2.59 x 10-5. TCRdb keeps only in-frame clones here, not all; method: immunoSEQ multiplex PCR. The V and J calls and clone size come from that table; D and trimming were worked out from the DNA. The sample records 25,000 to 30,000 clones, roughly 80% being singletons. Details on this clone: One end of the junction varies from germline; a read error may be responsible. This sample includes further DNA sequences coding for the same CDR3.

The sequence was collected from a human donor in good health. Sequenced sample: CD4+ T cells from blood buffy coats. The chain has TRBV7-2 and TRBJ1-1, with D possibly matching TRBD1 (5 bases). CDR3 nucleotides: TGCGCCAGCAGCCCCTCCGGGACGCGGACTGAAGCTTTCTTT. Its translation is CASSPSGTRTEAFF.